This is a list of T cell receptor beta chains from one sample in a study of cytomegalovirus exposure and HLA in healthy donors. Using immunoSEQ multiplex PCR, the repertoire was profiled, and TCRdb retains in-frame clones only, with some absent. The repertoire holds around 110,000 clones, with about 69% as singletons. Sequencing input: PBMCs. All receptors come from a woman younger than 30 in good health and CMV-seronegative. CDR3s include the opening cysteine and the closing phenylalanine or tryptophan. Each record gives: J gene, D gene, clone size, V gene, CDR3 DNA, CDR3 protein. A D gene is named only where the DNA matches it firmly. Clone size, where shown, is once, few, many, or a class for clones that have expanded.

TRBJ2-3 TRBD2 - TRBV28 TGTGCCAGCAGCGGGACTAGCGGCACAGATACGCAGTATTTT CASSGTSGTDTQYF
TRBJ2-1 TRBD1 - TRBV28 TGTGCCAGCAGTCCCCGTCGACAGGGACCATACAATGAGCAGTTCTTC CASSPRRQGPYNEQFF
TRBJ1-1 - - TRBV7-2 TGTGCCAGCAGCTTAGGACTGATAAACACTGAAGCTTTCTTT CASSLGLINTEAFF
TRBJ2-1 - - TRBV2 TGTGCCAGCAGTTACAGGGTGGGTGAGCAGTTCTTC CASSYRVGEQFF
TRBJ2-1 TRBD2 - TRBV28 TGTGCCAGCAGTTTATCCCCGCCGGGAGGTGAGCAGTTCTTC CASSLSPPGGEQFF
TRBJ1-1 TRBD1 once TRBV19 TGTGCCAGTAGTATGGACAGGGGCGAGAACACTGAAGCTTTCTTT CASSMDRGENTEAFF
TRBJ1-5 TRBD1 - TRBV5-1 TGCGCCAGCAGCCCGGGACAGGGGGCTACTCAGCCCCAGCATTTT CASSPGQGATQPQHF
TRBJ1-2 TRBD1 once TRBV7-2 TGTGCCAGCAGCTTAGGGACAGGTTACGGCTACACCTTC CASSLGTGYGYTF
TRBJ2-5 TRBD1 - TRBV18 TGTGCCAGCTCCCCGGACAGGTCGGTAAAGACCCAGTACTTC CASSPDRSVKTQYF
TRBJ1-5 - - TRBV30 TGTGCCTGGAGTCTCGGACAGTCCGCTTATAGCAATCAGCCCCAGCATTTT CAWSLGQSAYSNQPQHF
TRBJ2-3 - - TRBV19 TGTGCCAGTAGTATAGCCCCTTCTGGGGGGATGAGAGATACGCAGTATTTT CASSIAPSGGMRDTQYF
TRBJ1-1 - - TRBV4-1 TGCGCCAGCAGCCAAGACGTTTTGGGTGGAGGTGAAGCTTTCTTT CASSQDVLGGGEAFF
TRBJ1-5 - - TRBV7-5 TGTGTCAGAAGCTTAGAACAAGACAGTAACAATCAGCCCCAGCATTTT CVRSLEQDSNNQPQHF
TRBJ1-1 - - TRBV27 TGTGCCAGCAGTTTATTTTTTCAGGGGTTGAGGAACACTGAAGCTTTCTTT CASSLFFQGLRNTEAFF
TRBJ2-7 TRBD2 - TRBV5-1 TGCGCCAGCAAACTTAGACTAGCGGAGGTCTACGAGCAGTACTTC CASKLRLAEVYEQYF
TRBJ2-7 - - TRBV2 TGTGCCAGCAAAGTAGAGGCGAAATCCTACGAGCAGTACTTC CASKVEAKSYEQYF
TRBJ1-5 - - TRBV5-8 TGTGCCAGCAACCCAAACGCAGTTCCGAATCAGCCCCAGCATTTT CASNPNAVPNQPQHF
TRBJ1-1 - few TRBV5-1 TGCGCCAGCAGCACGACAGGAAATATGAACACTGAAGCTTTCTTT CASSTTGNMNTEAFF
TRBJ1-2 - - TRBV7-2 TGTGCCAGCAGCTTAATGAGGGCTAACTATGGCTACACCTTC CASSLMRANYGYTF
TRBJ2-5 TRBD1 - TRBV30 TGTGCCTGGAACCACGGACAGGGAGCCCAAGAGACCCAGTACTTC CAWNHGQGAQETQYF
TRBJ1-5 TRBD1 few TRBV4-2 TGTGCCAGCAGCCAAGAAGAGGGGGCTTCGTATCAGCCCCAGCATTTT CASSQEEGASYQPQHF
TRBJ1-2 - - TRBV6-1 TGTGCCAGCAGTGAGGGCCGGGGTGGCTACACCTTC CASSEGRGGYTF
TRBJ1-6 - - TRBV6-5 TGTGCCAGCAGTTCCCGGGGTTATAATTCACCCCTCCACTTT CASSSRGYNSPLHF
TRBJ1-2 TRBD1 - TRBV7-9 TGTGCCAGCAGCTCAACAGGGGAGTGGACGCATGGCTACACCTTC CASSSTGEWTHGYTF
TRBJ1-2 - - TRBV2 TGTGCCAGCAGTGAAACGGGGAGTCACTATGGCTACACCTTC CASSETGSHYGYTF
TRBJ1-5 TRBD1 - TRBV7-8 TGTGCCAGCAGCATCGACAGGGCCCGTCATCAGCCCCAGCATTTT CASSIDRARHQPQHF
TRBJ2-7 TRBD1 - TRBV5-4 TGTGCCAGCAGCATAGGACAGGGTGGCTACGAGCAGTACTTC CASSIGQGGYEQYF
TRBJ1-2 TRBD1 - TRBV9 TGTGCCAGCAGCGTCGGACAGGGGGCTAACTATGGCTACACCTTC CASSVGQGANYGYTF
TRBJ2-7 TRBD2 - TRBV7-8 TGTGCCAGCACCTGGGGGGGTTCGTACGAGCAGTACTTC CASTWGGSYEQYF
TRBJ2-3 TRBD1 once TRBV7-9 TGTGCCAGCAGCTTAGGGGCAGGGGGAGTGTTGGATACGCAGTATTTT CASSLGAGGVLDTQYF
TRBJ1-6 TRBD1 once TRBV28 TGTGCCAGCATTAAGACAGGGGGGGGTTCACCCCTCCACTTT CASIKTGGGSPLHF
TRBJ2-3 - - TRBV2 TGTGCCAGCTTGTTAGGACATTCTAGCACAGATACGCAGTATTTT CASLLGHSSTDTQYF
TRBJ2-3 - - TRBV30 TGTGCCTGGAGTTCCCTTGGGGGCCCCACAGATACGCAGTATTTT CAWSSLGGPTDTQYF
TRBJ2-7 - - TRBV6-1 TGTGCCAGGCAACACTCCAGGGCGAACGAGCAGTACTTC CARQHSRANEQYF
TRBJ1-2 TRBD1 - TRBV7-9 TGTGCCAGCAGCTTAGGACAGGGGGATGGCTACACCTTC CASSLGQGDGYTF
TRBJ2-2 TRBD1 once TRBV19 TGTGCCAGTAGTGTTACAGGGGGCGCAGGGACCGGGGAGCTGTTTTTT CASSVTGGAGTGELFF
TRBJ2-4 - - TRBV28 TGTGCCAGCAGACGACAGGCCGGAGCCAAAAACATTCAGTACTTC CASRRQAGAKNIQYF
TRBJ2-3 - - TRBV10-3 TGTGCCATCAGGGGTAATAAGGCGGGAAACACAGATACGCAGTATTTT CAIRGNKAGNTDTQYF
TRBJ2-7 - - TRBV4-1 TGCGCCAGCAGCCAAGATGGACTCAGCTCCTACGAGCAGTACTTC CASSQDGLSSYEQYF
TRBJ2-3 - few TRBV9 TGTGCCAGCAGCCCCCTCCTGGGGGGTGATACAGATACGCAGTATTTT CASSPLLGGDTDTQYF
TRBJ2-5 TRBD1 - TRBV7-9 TGTGCCAGCAGCTTTAAGGGACAGGCTTTCCAAGAGACCCAGTACTTC CASSFKGQAFQETQYF
TRBJ2-2 TRBD2 - TRBV7-9 TGTGCCAGTGTGACGGGGAGGGCCGCCGGGGAGCTGTTTTTT CASVTGRAAGELFF
TRBJ2-3 - - TRBV30 TGTGCCTGGAGCGACAAGAGACCAGATACGCAGTATTTT CAWSDKRPDTQYF
TRBJ2-2 TRBD2 - TRBV4-1 TGCGCCAGCAGCCAAGGACTAGCGGGGGGGCTACCCGGGGAGCTGTTTTTT CASSQGLAGGLPGELFF
TRBJ1-4 TRBD1 - TRBV9 TGTGCCAGCAGCTATAGTCGGACAGGGCGAGAGAATGAAAAACTGTTTTTT CASSYSRTGRENEKLFF
TRBJ1-6 TRBD1 few TRBV5-1 TGCGCCAGCAGCCCGGCGGACAGGGGGCGATCACCCCTCCACTTT CASSPADRGRSPLHF
TRBJ2-3 TRBD2 - TRBV25-1 TGTGCCAGTGGGGAGGGTTTTACGCAGTATTTT CASGEGFTQYF
TRBJ1-2 - - TRBV7-2 TGTGCCAGCAGCTTCAGGGTTTCTGGCTACACCTTC CASSFRVSGYTF
TRBJ1-2 TRBD1 - TRBV13 TGTGCCAGCAGCACAAGACAGGGCTATGGCTACACCTTC CASSTRQGYGYTF